These 7 T cell receptor beta chains originate from one sample sequenced in a study of identical twins. TCRdb re-derived calls from the 5' RACE reads in MiXCR, one entry per CDR3 protein. This sample has about 690,000 distinct CDR3 sequences, with 5.5% to 6.5% found just once. What was sequenced was naive T cells sorted from blood. Source of these receptors: a young man in good health.

J is TRBJ2-1 and V is TRBV7-2, with D uncertain. The V end was cut by 7 bases, the J end by 0 bases, with 19 bases between. Germline V gene sequence: CDR1 SGHTA, CDR2 FQGNSA. The CDR3 is made up of 17 amino acids. DNA of the CDR3: TGTGCCAGCACCCCAGAACGGTGGGATTCCTCCTACAATGAGCAGTTCTTC. Translating it yields CASTPERWDSSYNEQFF.

The table lists this clonotype with many counts. The chain links TRBV29-1 to TRBJ2-2; D perhaps matches TRBD1 (9 bases). The germline V gene encodes CDR1 SQVTM and CDR2 ANQGSEA. Trimming stripped 6 bases from V and 4 bases from J, with 21 bases between. The CDR3 extends over 16 amino acids. CDR3 sequence: CSVVGGDRETTGELFF. The CDR3 DNA is TGCAGCGTGGTCGGGGGGGACAGGGAAACCACCGGGGAGCTGTTTTTT.

This clonotype was counted at least ten times. The CDR3 end shows no conserved phenylalanine or tryptophan, and so a read error is likely. This chain links TRBV7-3 with TRBJ1-6; no firm D call. The CDR3 has 16 amino acids. CDR1 is SGHTA, CDR2 FQGTGA, per germline. Trimming took off 2 bases at V and 2 bases at J, with 10 bases between the two ends. The CDR3 sequence is CASSLGGITYNSPLHL. The CDR3 coding sequence is TGTGCCAGCAGCTTAGGAGGGATCACCTATAATTCACCCCTCCACCTT.

This clonotype was picked up many times. The chain links TRBV4-2 to TRBJ2-1, with 12 bases identical to TRBD2. The trim removed 0 bases at V and 9 bases at J, leaving 9 bases unmatched. From germline, CDR1 is LGHNA and CDR2 YNFKEQ. The CDR3 is 17 amino acids. CDR3 DNA sequence: TGTGCCAGCAGCCAAGATCCTTGGACTAGCGGGACTAGTGAGCAGTTCTTC. This encodes CASSQDPWTSGTSEQFF.

The chain uses TRBV12-3 or TRBV12-4 and TRBJ1-5; 7 bases line up with TRBD1. The CDR3 covers 15 residues. The junction had 9 bases not matched to a gene; V was cut back by 7 bases and J by 3 bases. In DNA, the CDR3 is TGTGCCAGCAACCCTTCCGGGACAGTCAATCAGCCCCAGCATTTT. This sequence encodes CASNPSGTVNQPQHF.

This clonotype was seen ten or more times. The chain employs TRBV5-1 and TRBJ2-7; D may be TRBD2 (6 bases). From germline, CDR1 is SGHRS and CDR2 YFSETQ. The CDR3 contains 12 residues. V dropped 4 bases and J dropped 7 bases, with 12 bases sitting between them. The CDR3 DNA sequence: TGCGCCAGCAGCCGTACAGGACTAGAGCAGTACTTC. As protein: CASSRTGLEQYF.

The chain has TRBV7-9 and TRBJ1-2; D not resolved. V lost 1 base to trimming and J lost 14 bases, with 11 bases between them. Germline V CDR1 and CDR2: SEHNR, FQNEAQ (reference sequence). This CDR3 comprises 11 residues. In DNA form, the CDR3 reads TGTGCCAGCAGCTTAGAGGTCCAGAGGACCTTC. It is translated as CASSLEVQRTF. Together with reference TRBV7-9 and TRBJ1-2, the CDR3 gives the full variable domain: DTGVSQNPRHKITKRGQNVTFRCDPISEHNRLYWYRQTLGQGPEFLTYFQNEAQLEKSRLLSDRFSAERPKGSFSTLEIQRTEQGDSAMYLCASSLEVQRTFGSGTRLTVV.